A selection of T cell receptor beta chains follows, all from one sample in a study of Ad26.COV2.S vaccination and SARS-CoV-2 variants. Clones were read by immunoSEQ multiplex PCR, and TCRdb kept only the in-frame ones, dropping some. In the table there are fewer than 500,000 clones, about 90% of which are singletons. This specimen consisted of peripheral blood, obtained in a trial of Ad26.COV2.S vaccine versus placebo. These receptors originate from a person between 18 and 65 years old who received the Ad26.COV2.S COVID-19 vaccine or a placebo. Both conserved end residues are part of each CDR3.

v_call cdr3_aa
TRBV7-2 CASSLARASSYNEQFF
TRBV28 CASSWGLAGSYEQYF
TRBV6-2/TRBV6-3 CASSYSSVLGSEQYF
TRBV6-4 CASSPWDRRDLTTNEKLFF
TRBV11-3 CASSPGQGGYEQYF
TRBV27 CATGGDRSYNEQFF
TRBV30 CAWDRGPTDTQYF
TRBV2 CASSIGTVGYTF
TRBV5-1 CASSLGGRKSTDTQYF
TRBV13 CASSLTSGIHNEQFF
TRBV2 CASGGRAKSTDTQYF
TRBV11-3 CASSYASVDNEQFF
TRBV9 CASSVDRGGYEQYF
TRBV11-2 CASSLVLEGGDYNEQFF
TRBV4-3 CASSQEGMGRTAFF
TRBV28 CASSPRQGGDQPQHF
TRBV7-9 CASSPDKYGYTF
TRBV9 CASSANGAASTDTQYF
TRBV19 CASSIGTGELFF
TRBV2 CASGRTFGSEAFF
TRBV29-1 CSVQTATEKLFF
TRBV27 CASSLGTSRYYEQYF
TRBV7-8 CASSPPMYNEQFF
TRBV4-2 CASSQVSSGGADTQYF
TRBV14 CASSDNDRRRYSGSYEQYF
TRBV27 CASRRSGQERREQYF
TRBV7-2 CASNLSGGEETQYF
TRBV5-1 CASSLGQPNTEAFF
TRBV19 CASSEGPWGGSGANVLTF
TRBV28 CASNTPGAGETQYF
TRBV9 CASSVEREGGYNEQFF
TRBV27 CASSFGGPNYGYTF
TRBV9 CASSVALGSNEKLFF
TRBV7-2 CASSVLGRKNEKLFF
TRBV7-2 CASSPRLAGAETQYF
TRBV19 CASSIVGTGISGANVLTF
TRBV10-2 CATRLWDDEQYF
TRBV7-2 CASSLEGVTQYF
TRBV15 CATSKDRGANTEAFF
TRBV19 CASSIALSYEQYF
TRBV5-4 CASSLSDTQYF
TRBV11-3 CASSAGTTGEQFF
TRBV9 CASSVGGTRGTGELFF
TRBV24-1 CATSDLGTGFADTQYF
TRBV6-5 CASRRTGSYEQYF
TRBV7-3 CASSPGLGPYNEQFF
TRBV18 CASSPALLMSCFEQYF
TRBV7-9 CASSLGTDTQYF
TRBV2 CASSLTANNEQFF
TRBV13 CASSFILGLANTGELFF
TRBV7-6 CASSPDASSGNTIYF
TRBV5-5 CASRQNNYEQYF
TRBV7-9 CASSLGSGATNEKLFF